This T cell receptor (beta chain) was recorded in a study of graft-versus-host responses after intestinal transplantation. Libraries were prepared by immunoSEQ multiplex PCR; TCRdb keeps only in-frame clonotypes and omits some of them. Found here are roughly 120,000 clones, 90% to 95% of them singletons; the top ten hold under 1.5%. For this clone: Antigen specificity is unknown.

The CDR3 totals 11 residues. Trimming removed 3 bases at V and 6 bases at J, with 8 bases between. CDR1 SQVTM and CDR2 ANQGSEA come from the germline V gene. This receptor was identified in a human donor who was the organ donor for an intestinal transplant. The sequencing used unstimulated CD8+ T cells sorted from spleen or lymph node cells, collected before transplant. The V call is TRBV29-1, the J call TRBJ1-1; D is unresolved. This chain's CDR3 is CSVDYGPEAFF. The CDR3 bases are TGCAGCGTTGATTACGGGCCTGAAGCTTTCTTT.